The rows below give T cell receptor beta chains drawn from one sample of a study of human T cells and chemical hapten exposure. TCRdb redid the calling of the RACE reads with MiXCR, one entry per CDR3 protein. The table has more than 35,000 distinct CDR3 sequences, 9.5% to 15% seen once; the top ten hold roughly 2.1%. The specimen comprised whole blood, sampled in connection with sensitization to the hapten diphenylcyclopropenone (DPC). The source of these receptors is a woman aged 40 to 55 with alopecia areata. Some clones in this sample may be carry-over from other donors' samples. Both conserved end residues are part of each CDR3. The order of the fields is CDR3 protein, CDR3 DNA, V gene, D gene, clone size, J gene. The D gene is left open where the match is weak. The size field is filled for only some rows; it gives once, few, many or a size class.

CASREDIGGYTF | TGTGCCAGCAGGGAGGACATCGGCGGCTACACCTTC | TRBV2 | - | - | TRBJ1-2
CSVEGQENTEAFF | TGCAGCGTAGAGGGACAGGAGAACACTGAAGCTTTCTTT | TRBV29-1 | TRBD1 | - | TRBJ1-1
CASSSQYYEQYF | TGTGCCAGCAGCTCGCAGTACTACGAGCAGTACTTC | TRBV21-1 | - | few | TRBJ2-7
CASSLAGREDQPQHF | TGTGCCAGCAGCTTAGCCGGCAGGGAGGATCAGCCCCAGCATTTT | TRBV7-2 | - | - | TRBJ1-5
CASSLGAINIQYF | TGTGCCAGCAGCTTGGGAGCGATAAACATTCAGTACTTC | TRBV7-2 | - | - | TRBJ2-4
CATSPDRGGTEAFF | TGTGCCACCTCCCCGGACAGAGGAGGGACTGAAGCTTTCTTT | TRBV15 | - | many | TRBJ1-1
CATGGYEQYF | TGTGCCACCGGGGGGTACGAGCAGTACTTC | TRBV6-2/TRBV6-3 | TRBD2 | - | TRBJ2-7
CASSVGTVSTDTQYF | TGTGCCAGCAGTGTCGGTACAGTCAGCACAGATACGCAGTATTTT | TRBV2 | - | once | TRBJ2-3
CASSEAGANEQFF | TGTGCCAGCAGCGAAGCGGGGGCGAATGAGCAGTTCTTC | TRBV7-7 | TRBD2 | many | TRBJ2-1
CASSFPDSNYGYTF | TGTGCCAGCAGTTTCCCGGACAGTAACTATGGCTACACCTTC | TRBV28 | - | few | TRBJ1-2
CASNRDYRAGELFF | TGCGCCAGCAATCGGGACTATCGGGCCGGGGAGCTGTTTTTT | TRBV4-3 | TRBD2 | - | TRBJ2-2
CASSLTPTSTWATDTQYF | TGTGCCAGCAGCCTCACCCCGACTAGCACGTGGGCCACAGATACGCAGTATTTT | TRBV11-2 | TRBD2 | - | TRBJ2-3
CASSLGRTIQPQHF | TGTGCCAGCAGTTTAGGTCGGACCATCCAGCCCCAGCATTTT | TRBV28 | - | many | TRBJ1-5
CASSEDSAGQPQHF | TGTGCCAGCAGCGAGGACTCCGCCGGTCAGCCCCAGCATTTT | TRBV7-6 | - | few | TRBJ1-5